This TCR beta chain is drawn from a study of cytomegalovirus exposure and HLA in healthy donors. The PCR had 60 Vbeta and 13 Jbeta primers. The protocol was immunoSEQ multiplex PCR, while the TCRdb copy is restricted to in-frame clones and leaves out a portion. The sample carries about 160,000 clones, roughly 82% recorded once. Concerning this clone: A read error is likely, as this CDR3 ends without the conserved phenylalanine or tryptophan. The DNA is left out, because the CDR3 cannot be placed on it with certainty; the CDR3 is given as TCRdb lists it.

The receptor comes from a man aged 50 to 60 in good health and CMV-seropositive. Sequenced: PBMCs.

CDR3 in amino acids: CASSPWVRG. The chain combines TRBV4-2 with TRBJ2-7; the table's D call of TRBD2 was not tested on the DNA. From germline, CDR1 is LGHNA and CDR2 YNFKEQ. The CDR3 has 9 amino acids, counting both end residues.